This T cell receptor (beta chain) derives from a study of shared clonotypes between healthy human individuals. Germline CDR1 and CDR2: ENHRY and SYGVKD. The CDR3 sequence is 14 residues long. After removal of 8 bases from V and 3 bases from J, the junction contained 6 bases not matched to a gene. Adults of Caucasian background living in Nashville, Tennessee made up all donors. TCRdb keeps only in-frame clones here, not all; method: immunoSEQ multiplex PCR. This table holds 2.3 million or so clones, approximately 95% found once. Regarding this clone: The antigen is not known.

Study results and limitations: Non-shared clonotypes were found to have lower generation probabilities than the clonotypes that were shared by all four of the sorted-subset donors. Although depth was large, rarefaction showed that sequencing of the sorted subsets was incomplete. How much donors shared clonotypes was expected to be affected by sequencing depth.

The receptor was isolated from a man between 18 and 35 years old in good health. Some clones in this sample may be carry-over from other donors' samples. The chain combines TRBV10-3 with TRBJ2-2, with 7 bases fitting TRBD2. The sequenced sample was naive CD4+ T cells from PBMCs. As to subset: CD45RA+ positively selected. CDR3 region: CAIAPGRDTGELFF. The DNA of the CDR3 is TGTGCCATCGCTCCGGGGAGGGACACCGGGGAGCTGTTTTTT.